The clone carrying this TCR beta chain was found a few times. Its antigen remains unidentified. The data were taken from a study of post-analysis software for immune sequencing data. The wider study: Relapsing-remitting, secondary progressive and progressive-relapsing multiple sclerosis courses were included.

TCR beta cDNA libraries had unique molecular identifiers. MiXCR was run by TCRdb on the PCR reads, yielding one entry per CDR3 protein. The repertoire holds roughly 800,000 distinct CDR3 sequences, with roughly 46% as singletons. Study-wide points: Compared with controls, patients showed significantly lower normalized Chao1 diversity. Strong co-clustering by F measure linked samples that shared a preparation batch.

Sequenced input: blood. This clonotype was sampled from a girl aged 5-17 years with multiple sclerosis.

CDR3 DNA sequence: TGCAGCGCCAACCCGGGGACAGGGCGATCGGAGACCCAGTACTTC. It is translated as CSANPGTGRSETQYF. V and J are TRBV29-1 and TRBJ2-5, with 9 bases lining up with TRBD1. The germline V gene encodes CDR1 SQVTM and CDR2 ANQGSEA. V shed 7 bases, J shed 5 bases, and the junction held 14 bases outside the gene matches. This CDR3 contains 15 residues.